The next 10 T cell receptor beta chains were all read from a single sample in a study of molecular identifiers for immune sequencing clone quantification. TCRdb ran MiXCR on the PCR reads and lists one entry per CDR3 protein. The sample carries hundreds of thousands of distinct CDR3 sequences, less than 30% recorded once. The sequenced sample consisted of naive CD8+ T cells from blood, with Jurkat cell RNA spiked in. The subset: FACS-sorted CD8+CD4-CCR7+CD45RA+ naive T cells. The receptors were gathered from a human donor in good health. Some libraries in this study had Jurkat cell RNA spiked in.

This clonotype was recorded many times. CDR3 in DNA: TGCGCCAGCAGCTCGACTCCAATAGATACGCAGTATTTT. Translating it yields CASSSTPIDTQYF. V and J are TRBV10-2 and TRBJ2-3, with no clear D. Germline V gene data show CDR1 as WSHSY and CDR2 as SAAADI. The CDR3 loop spans 13 amino acids. Trimming removed 6 bases from V and 5 bases from J, with 12 bases in between.

A few counts support this clonotype. CDR3 region: CASSSRAQSSYEQYF. The CDR3 DNA sequence: TGTGCCAGCAGTTCCCGGGCCCAGAGCTCCTACGAGCAGTACTTC. The chain recombines TRBV27 with TRBJ2-7; no clear D gene. Looked up from germline, CDR1 is MNHEY and CDR2 is SMNVEV (reference sequence). The V gene lost 4 bases and the J gene lost 0 bases, with 13 bases spanning the gap. This CDR3 is 15 amino acids long.

The genes are TRBV9 and TRBJ2-1; D gene ambiguous. The CDR3 is 12 residues long. Germline lookup yields CDR1 SGDLS and CDR2 YYNGEE. The V end was cut by 2 bases, the J end by 3 bases, with 3 bases between. The CDR3 reads CASSVNYNEQFF. DNA of the CDR3: TGTGCCAGCAGCGTCAACTACAATGAGCAGTTCTTC.

A few counts support this clonotype. The chain carries TRBV15 and TRBJ2-3, with 9 bases matching TRBD2. J lost 2 bases, V lost 5 bases, and 20 bases had no gene match. This CDR3 is built from 20 residues. Germline V CDR1 and CDR2: LNHNV, YYDKDF (reference sequence). This chain's CDR3 is CATSGNRRGGLLSFTDTQYF. The CDR3 region has the DNA TGTGCCACCAGCGGAAACCGGCGGGGGGGCCTATTGAGCTTCACAGATACGCAGTATTTT.

As regards this clonotype: One junction end disagrees with the germline gene, perhaps due to a read error. CDR3 sequence reads: CASSLTEGEAQYF. The CDR3 bases are TGCGCCAGCAGCTTGACAGAGGGAGAGGCCCAGTACTTC. The chain has TRBV4-3 and TRBJ2-5; D is possibly TRBD1 or TRBD2 (5 bases each). The CDR3 totals 13 residues. Germline-derived CDR1 and CDR2 are LGHNA and YSLEER.

This clonotype was found many times. The chain combines TRBV29-1 with TRBJ2-2; either TRBD1 or TRBD2 may fit D (7 bases each). V was pared by 4 bases and J by 6 bases, with 15 bases between. There are 14 residues in the CDR3. CDR1 and CDR2 (germline): SQVTM, ANQGSEA. The CDR3 DNA follows: TGCAGCGTTGCCGGGGGAGGGGGCCCCGGGGAGCTGTTTTTT. Its translation: CSVAGGGGPGELFF.

This clonotype was observed a handful of times. The gene calls are TRBV20-1 and TRBJ2-7, with D unclear. The germline V gene has CDR1 DFQATT and CDR2 SNEGSKA (reference sequence). V lost 0 bases, J lost 3 bases, and 9 bases lay in between. The CDR3 extends over 13 amino acids. The CDR3: CSARDGDNYEQYF. CDR3 nucleotides: TGCAGTGCTAGAGATGGGGATAACTACGAGCAGTACTTC.

A word on this clonotype: A much larger clone lies one base from this, so it may be a read error. The V and J genes are TRBV28 and TRBJ1-1, with D uncertain. The CDR3 is 13 amino acids. Germline values: CDR1 MDHEN, CDR2 SYDVKM. DNA of the CDR3: TGTGCCAGCAGCTTTCCGTATAACACTGGAGCTTTCTTT. This translates into CASSFPYNTGAFF.

This clonotype showed up just a few times. The DNA of the CDR3 is TGTGCCAGCAGCGCAGCGGGCTCCGGGGAGCTGTTTTTT. It is translated as CASSAAGSGELFF. This chain links TRBV9 with TRBJ2-2, with a tentative D call TRBD2 (6 bases). The CDR3 length is 13 residues. Germline CDR1 SGDLS, CDR2 YYNGEE. Trimming cost V 3 bases and J 6 bases, with 9 bases left between them.

This clonotype was detected many times. The chain carries TRBV6-5 and TRBJ1-1; the match to TRBD1 covers 8 bases. The CDR3 loop spans 13 amino acids. Germline lookup yields CDR1 MNHEY and CDR2 SVGAGI. V shed 2 bases, J shed 11 bases, and the junction held 7 bases outside the gene matches. The chain's CDR3 is CASSYEQGVEAFF. Written as DNA, the CDR3 is TGTGCCAGCAGTTACGAACAGGGGGTAGAGGCTTTCTTT.